These T cell receptor beta chains were read from a single sample in a study of T cells expressing NK-cell markers. TCRdb processed the 5' RACE reads again and assigns one entry to each CDR3 protein, with no DNA. Here the sample table reports under 200,000 distinct CDR3 sequences. The sample consisted of blood T cells: a sorted CD56 or NKG2C T cell subset, CD4+ or CD8+ T cells, or bulk PBMC T cells (not recorded which). These receptors were obtained from a woman between 18 and 75 years old in good health. Each CDR3 is given with its conserved first and last residue.

TRBV9	TRBJ2-2	CASSVGGGGRTGELFF
TRBV6-2/TRBV6-3	TRBJ2-3	CASRGTTTDTQYF
TRBV27	TRBJ2-1	CASSLSPGGPYNEQFF
TRBV5-1	TRBJ2-6	CASTTGFRSSGANVLTF
TRBV19	TRBJ2-7	CASSERTGLVYEQYF
TRBV7-9	TRBJ2-5	CASSLGSLVGQETQYF
TRBV27	TRBJ2-2	CASRREWVSGELFF
TRBV30	TRBJ2-2	CAWSPRGTSGVAELFF
TRBV20-1	TRBJ2-5	CSPKYPRLETQYF
TRBV2	TRBJ2-7	CASSVGGSGTFAEQYF
TRBV5-1	TRBJ2-3	CASSLAQGLDTQYF
TRBV2	TRBJ1-6	CASSGNRGVHNSPLHF
TRBV18	TRBJ1-1	CASSNIENTEAFF
TRBV6-5	TRBJ2-7	CASSYGASSTSYEQYF
TRBV15	TRBJ2-1	CATSRETRSSYNEQFF
TRBV3-1	TRBJ1-1	CASSQEVFQGAFF
TRBV11-2	TRBJ2-1	CASSTGQYNEQFF
TRBV11-3	TRBJ2-5	CASSTGLAGSQETQYF
TRBV21-1	TRBJ1-6	CASSKIPNSPLHF
TRBV6-6	TRBJ2-2	CASSSYETGELFF
TRBV5-1	TRBJ2-7	CASSHGTGPNEQYF
TRBV10-2	TRBJ1-1	CASTLAEMNTEAFF
TRBV5-5	TRBJ2-6	CASRAGAMAGANVLTF
TRBV12-3/TRBV12-4	TRBJ2-3	CASSFEQGRGRTQYF
TRBV5-1	TRBJ1-5	CASSLGDSSNQPQHF
TRBV15	TRBJ2-7	CATSRDSVTIYEQYF
TRBV29-1	TRBJ2-5	CSATLSPGGETQYF
TRBV5-1	TRBJ1-2	CASNEGYYGYTF
TRBV3-1	TRBJ2-3	CASSPELGSQRDAPDDTQYF
TRBV7-9	TRBJ2-3	CASSSGQGAPGDTQYF
TRBV19	TRBJ1-5	CASTTGTVNQPQHF
TRBV10-3	TRBJ2-1	CAISTGTPNYEQFF
TRBV5-1	TRBJ1-6	CASSLSGQIPNSPLHF
TRBV20-1	TRBJ2-1	CSARPSSSYFWFQFF
TRBV12-3/TRBV12-4	TRBJ1-5	CASRRSGTGYQPQHF
TRBV25-1	TRBJ2-7	CASSDRGERAYEQYF
TRBV9	TRBJ2-7	CASSVNSGNVEQYF
TRBV10-2	TRBJ2-7	CASRGQGAYEQYF
TRBV11-1	TRBJ2-3	CASNRQGGDTQYF
TRBV7-2	TRBJ2-5	CASSTGLAGGYETQYF
TRBV5-1	TRBJ2-1	CASSLVRTSDNEQFF
TRBV4-2	TRBJ1-3	CASSQDQRGGDTIYF
TRBV27	TRBJ2-1	CASSSVDRGNYNEQFF
TRBV27	TRBJ2-1	CASSRMTGDYNEQFF
TRBV7-6	TRBJ1-5	CASSLDGGGRNQPQHF
TRBV5-4	TRBJ2-3	CASSSGRNTDTQYF
TRBV27	TRBJ2-1	CASSRRMGNNEQFF
TRBV7-3	TRBJ2-1	CASRSSGDEQFF
TRBV9	TRBJ1-1	CASSARQGLNTEAFF
TRBV7-9	TRBJ2-3	CASSSARGSTDTQYF
TRBV7-9	TRBJ1-1	CASSLGEGGGTEAFF
TRBV7-2	TRBJ2-1	CASSLGGRVEQFF
TRBV6-5	TRBJ1-1	CASSYSGTGAERTEAFF
TRBV3-1	TRBJ2-5	CASSHTGRETQYF
TRBV29-1	TRBJ2-3	CSVHLAGNTDTQYF
TRBV7-6	TRBJ2-5	CASSLDWGRIETQYF
TRBV11-3	TRBJ2-3	CASSKRGDLTDTQYF